This T cell receptor beta chain is drawn from a study of blood T cell repertoires in COVID-19. In the authors' workflow: Researchers report that nucleated cell counts were estimated from reference gene primer amplification. Sequencing was performed with immunoSEQ multiplex PCR; in TCRdb, only in-frame clones are kept and a portion is missing. D and trimming come from the DNA, and the V and J calls and clone size come from that table. The sample lists 400,000 to 550,000 clones; roughly nine tenths were seen once. This CDR3 comprises 14 residues. The trim removed 2 bases at V and 8 bases at J, leaving 8 bases unmatched. From germline, CDR1 is MNHEY and CDR2 SVGAGI. This clone was picked up one time.

J is TRBJ1-2 and V is TRBV6-5, with 7 bases matching TRBD1. This TCR came from a woman in her late teens or twenties with acute COVID-19. The sequencing input was PBMCs or T cells enriched from blood (not recorded which). CDR3 residues: CASSYQTGTEGYTF. The CDR3 region has the DNA TGTGCCAGCAGTTACCAGACAGGGACTGAAGGCTACACCTTC.